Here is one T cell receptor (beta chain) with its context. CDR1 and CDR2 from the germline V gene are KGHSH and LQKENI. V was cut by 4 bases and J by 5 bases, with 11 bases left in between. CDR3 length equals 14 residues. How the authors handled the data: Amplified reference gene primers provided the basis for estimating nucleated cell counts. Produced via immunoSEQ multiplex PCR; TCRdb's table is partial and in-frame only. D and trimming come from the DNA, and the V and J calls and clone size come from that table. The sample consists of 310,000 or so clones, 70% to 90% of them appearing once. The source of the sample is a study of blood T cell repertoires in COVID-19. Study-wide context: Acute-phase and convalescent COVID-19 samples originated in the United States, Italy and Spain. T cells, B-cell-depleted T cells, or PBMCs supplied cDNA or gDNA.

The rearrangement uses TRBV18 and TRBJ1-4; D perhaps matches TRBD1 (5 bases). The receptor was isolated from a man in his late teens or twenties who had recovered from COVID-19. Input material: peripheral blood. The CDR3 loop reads CASSLGAGNEKLFF. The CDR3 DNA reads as TGTGCCAGCTCACTTGGGGCCGGGAATGAAAAACTGTTTTTT.